This TCR beta chain derives from a study of T cells in localized non-small cell lung cancer. Concerning this clone itself: No antigen is known for it.

Germline CDR1 is LGHNA and CDR2 is YNFKEQ. This CDR3 contains 18 residues. Trimming at V came to 0 bases and at J to 1 base, leaving 10 bases not matched to a gene. The study's findings and limits: Because researchers sequenced only one region of the tumor, heterogeneity is still possible. A median of approximately 50 of the top 100 tumor clones appeared in adjacent lung, which was paired and uninvolved. The greatest T cell clonality was found in uninvolved adjacent lung (higher than in tumor).

Generated by immunoSEQ multiplex PCR, the TCRdb table keeps only in-frame clones and is missing some. The sample carries approximately 70,000 clones, roughly nine tenths recorded once. This TCR was recovered from a male donor aged 60 or older with stage III squamous cell lung carcinoma. Material: peripheral blood, obtained before any cancer treatment. The V call is TRBV4-2, the J call TRBJ2-7, with TRBD2 matching over 9 bases. This chain's CDR3 is CASSQDLGTSGLSYEQYF. In DNA, the CDR3 is TGTGCCAGCAGCCAAGATTTGGGAACTAGCGGGTTGTCCTACGAGCAGTACTTC.